This is a list of T cell receptor beta chains from one sample in a study of identical twins. MiXCR was run by TCRdb on the 5' RACE reads, yielding one entry per CDR3 protein. The sample holds roughly 570,000 distinct CDR3 sequences, just under 10% seen once. The same sample was also studied in work on yellow fever vaccine responses in identical twins.

Specimen: PBMCs. The source is a woman between 18 and 29 years old in good health. The CDR3 runs from the conserved cysteine through the conserved F or W. Fields, in order: D gene, J gene, V gene, clone size, CDR3 DNA, CDR3 protein. The D gene is left open where the match is weak. Some rows have no size entry. The others give once, few or many, or a class for an expanded clone.

d_gene: TRBD1; j_gene: TRBJ2-1; v_gene: TRBV28; abundance: few; CDR3nt: TGTGCCAGCACCCCAGGGACAGCTACTTGGAATGAGCAGTTCTTC; CDR3aa: CASTPGTATWNEQFF
d_gene: NA; j_gene: TRBJ2-1; v_gene: TRBV6-1; abundance: many; CDR3nt: TGTGCCAGCAGCCAACTTCGGACGGCCCACAATGAGCAGTTCTTC; CDR3aa: CASSQLRTAHNEQFF
d_gene: NA; j_gene: TRBJ2-2; v_gene: TRBV3-1; abundance: NA; CDR3nt: TGTGCCAGCAGCCAAGATCTGGGACTCGCGAACACCGGGGAGCTGTTTTTT; CDR3aa: CASSQDLGLANTGELFF
d_gene: TRBD2; j_gene: TRBJ2-3; v_gene: TRBV7-9; abundance: few; CDR3nt: TGTGCCAGCAGCTTAGGTGGTAGCGGGGCCGTAATGAATACGCAGTATTTT; CDR3aa: CASSLGGSGAVMNTQYF
d_gene: NA; j_gene: TRBJ2-3; v_gene: TRBV5-1; abundance: NA; CDR3nt: TGCGCCAGCACGTCTTCGGGGGATAGGACAGATACGCAGTATTTT; CDR3aa: CASTSSGDRTDTQYF
d_gene: TRBD2; j_gene: TRBJ2-1; v_gene: TRBV29-1; abundance: few; CDR3nt: TGCAGCGTGGATCTCCTAGCGGGGGGTTACAATGAGCAGTTCTTC; CDR3aa: CSVDLLAGGYNEQFF
d_gene: NA; j_gene: TRBJ2-7; v_gene: TRBV20-1; abundance: NA; CDR3nt: TGCAGTGCTAGAGATTGGCCTAGCAGTCGGGGTGAGCAGTACTTC; CDR3aa: CSARDWPSSRGEQYF
d_gene: NA; j_gene: TRBJ2-2; v_gene: TRBV27; abundance: many; CDR3nt: TGTGCCAGCACGAGTGCCTACCATAACACCGGGGAGCTGTTTTTT; CDR3aa: CASTSAYHNTGELFF
d_gene: NA; j_gene: TRBJ1-2; v_gene: TRBV3-1; abundance: many; CDR3nt: TGTGCCAGCAGCCAAGAGAGGACGGGTGGCTACACCTTC; CDR3aa: CASSQERTGGYTF
d_gene: TRBD2; j_gene: TRBJ2-1; v_gene: TRBV12-3/TRBV12-4; abundance: few; CDR3nt: TGTGCCAGCGGCATTTCAAGCGGGAGGGGATACAATGAGCAGTTCTTC; CDR3aa: CASGISSGRGYNEQFF
d_gene: NA; j_gene: TRBJ2-3; v_gene: TRBV10-3; abundance: once; CDR3nt: TGTGCCATCAGTGAGGGCGGATGGAGCACAGATACGCAGTATTTT; CDR3aa: CAISEGGWSTDTQYF
d_gene: NA; j_gene: TRBJ1-1; v_gene: TRBV5-1; abundance: few; CDR3nt: TGCGCCAGCAGCTTGTTGAGGGTGGGAATGAACACTGAAGCTTTCTTT; CDR3aa: CASSLLRVGMNTEAFF
d_gene: TRBD2; j_gene: TRBJ2-7; v_gene: TRBV6-2/TRBV6-3; abundance: NA; CDR3nt: TGTGCCAGCAGTTACACGAGACTAGCGGGAATATACGAGCAGTACTTC; CDR3aa: CASSYTRLAGIYEQYF
d_gene: TRBD2; j_gene: TRBJ2-3; v_gene: TRBV12-3/TRBV12-4; abundance: NA; CDR3nt: TGTGCCAGCGGTATGTCGGGACTAGGCACAGATACGCAGTATTTT; CDR3aa: CASGMSGLGTDTQYF
d_gene: TRBD2; j_gene: TRBJ2-3; v_gene: TRBV9; abundance: few; CDR3nt: TGTGCCAGCAGCGTACTGCGGGGGGAGGGAGATACGCAGTATTTT; CDR3aa: CASSVLRGEGDTQYF
d_gene: TRBD2; j_gene: TRBJ2-5; v_gene: TRBV7-6; abundance: NA; CDR3nt: TGTGCCAGCAGCTTAGGGCCAGCGGGGGGGCCGGCATCCCAGTACTTC; CDR3aa: CASSLGPAGGPASQYF
d_gene: TRBD2; j_gene: TRBJ2-5; v_gene: TRBV2; abundance: few; CDR3nt: TGTGCCAGCAGTGAAGTGCGGGGGGACCAAGAGACCCAGTACTTC; CDR3aa: CASSEVRGDQETQYF
d_gene: NA; j_gene: TRBJ2-7; v_gene: TRBV7-8; abundance: NA; CDR3nt: TGTGCCAGCAGCTTACGGCGGGAAAGCTCCTACGAGCAGTACTTC; CDR3aa: CASSLRRESSYEQYF